This TCR beta chain comes out of a study of blood T cell repertoires in COVID-19. The germline V gene has CDR1 MNHEY and CDR2 SVGEGT. Trimming removed 2 bases at V and 2 bases at J, with 9 bases between. The CDR3 is 14 residues long. In this sample, this clone turned up once. Authors' data handling: Nucleated cell counts were estimated from reference gene primer amplification. Profiled with immunoSEQ multiplex PCR; TCRdb holds only in-frame clones, not every one. V and J calls and clone size are as listed in that table; D and trimming were resolved from the DNA. In the table there are hundreds of thousands of clones, roughly nine tenths of which are singletons.

The TCR originated in a man aged 35 to 55 with acute or convalescent COVID-19. V and J are TRBV6-2 or TRBV6-3 and TRBJ1-1; D is unresolved. The sequencing input was peripheral blood. CDR3 region: CASSYGRTNTEAFF. The DNA for the CDR3 is TGTGCCAGCAGTTACGGTCGGACTAACACTGAAGCTTTCTTT.